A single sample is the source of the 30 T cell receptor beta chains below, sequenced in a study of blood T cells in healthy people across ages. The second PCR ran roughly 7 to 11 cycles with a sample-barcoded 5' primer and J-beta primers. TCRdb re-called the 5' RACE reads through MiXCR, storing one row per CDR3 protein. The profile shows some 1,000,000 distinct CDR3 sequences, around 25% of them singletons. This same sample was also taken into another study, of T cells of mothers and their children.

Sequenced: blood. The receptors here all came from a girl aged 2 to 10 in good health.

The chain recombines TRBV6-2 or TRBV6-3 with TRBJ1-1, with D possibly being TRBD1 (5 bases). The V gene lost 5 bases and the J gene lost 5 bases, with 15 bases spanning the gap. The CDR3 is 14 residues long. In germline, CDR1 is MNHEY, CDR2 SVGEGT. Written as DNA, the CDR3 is TGTGCCAGCAGTCGAGGACGGGGCGGGACTGAAGCTTTCTTT. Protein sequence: CASSRGRGGTEAFF.

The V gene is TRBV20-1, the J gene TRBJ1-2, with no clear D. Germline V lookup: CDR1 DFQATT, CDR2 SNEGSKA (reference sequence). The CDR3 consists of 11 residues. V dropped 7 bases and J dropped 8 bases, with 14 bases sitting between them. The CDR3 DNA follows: TGCAGTGTACTAGAGAGCTGGGGCTACACCTTC. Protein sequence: CSVLESWGYTF.

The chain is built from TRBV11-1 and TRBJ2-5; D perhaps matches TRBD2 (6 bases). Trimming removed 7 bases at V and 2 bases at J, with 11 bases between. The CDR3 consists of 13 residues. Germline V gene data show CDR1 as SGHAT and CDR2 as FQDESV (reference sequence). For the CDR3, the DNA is TGTGCCAGCACCCTTAGCGGACAAGAGACCCAGTACTTC. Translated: CASTLSGQETQYF.

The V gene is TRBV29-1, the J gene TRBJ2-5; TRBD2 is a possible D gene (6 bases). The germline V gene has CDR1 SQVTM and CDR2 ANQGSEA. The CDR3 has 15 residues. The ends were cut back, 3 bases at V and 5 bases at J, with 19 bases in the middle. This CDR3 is CSVDLYRELGETQYF. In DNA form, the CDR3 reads TGCAGCGTTGATCTCTATCGGGAGTTGGGGGAGACCCAGTACTTC.

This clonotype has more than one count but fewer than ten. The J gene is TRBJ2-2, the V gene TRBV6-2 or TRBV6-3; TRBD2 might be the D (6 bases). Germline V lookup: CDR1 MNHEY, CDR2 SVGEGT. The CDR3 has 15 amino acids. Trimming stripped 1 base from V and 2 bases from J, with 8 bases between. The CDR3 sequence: CASSYWGVNTGELFF. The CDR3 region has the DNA TGTGCCAGCAGTTACTGGGGGGTTAACACCGGGGAGCTGTTTTTT.

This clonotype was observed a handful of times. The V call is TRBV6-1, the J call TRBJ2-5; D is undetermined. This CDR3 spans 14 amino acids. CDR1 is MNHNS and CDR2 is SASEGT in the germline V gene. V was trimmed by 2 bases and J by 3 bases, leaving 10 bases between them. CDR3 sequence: CASSEQRNEETQYF. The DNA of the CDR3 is TGTGCCAGCAGTGAACAGAGAAACGAAGAGACCCAGTACTTC.

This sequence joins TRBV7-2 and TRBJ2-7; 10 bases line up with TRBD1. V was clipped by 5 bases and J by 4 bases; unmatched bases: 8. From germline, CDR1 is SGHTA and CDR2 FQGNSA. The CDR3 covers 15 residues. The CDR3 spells CASSRSPGQGYEQYF. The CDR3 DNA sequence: TGTGCCAGCAGCCGAAGTCCGGGACAGGGGTACGAGCAGTACTTC.

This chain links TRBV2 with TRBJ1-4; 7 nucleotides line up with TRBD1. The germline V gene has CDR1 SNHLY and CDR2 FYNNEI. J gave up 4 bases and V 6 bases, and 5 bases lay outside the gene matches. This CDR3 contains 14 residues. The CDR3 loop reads CASRETGVNEKLFF. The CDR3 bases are TGTGCCAGCAGGGAAACAGGGGTTAATGAAAAACTGTTTTTT.

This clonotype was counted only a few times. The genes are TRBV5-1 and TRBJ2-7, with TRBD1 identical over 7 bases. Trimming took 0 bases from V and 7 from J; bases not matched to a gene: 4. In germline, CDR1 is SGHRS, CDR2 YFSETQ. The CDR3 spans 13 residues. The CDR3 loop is CASSLGQGEEQYF. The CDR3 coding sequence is TGCGCCAGCAGCTTGGGACAGGGAGAAGAGCAGTACTTC.

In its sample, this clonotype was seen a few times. CDR3 in amino acids: CASSETYGWETQYF. The CDR3 bases are TGTGCCAGCAGCGAGACATATGGCTGGGAGACCCAGTACTTC. The chain joins TRBV7-9 to TRBJ2-5; D is uncertain. This CDR3 has 14 residues. Germline CDR1 is SEHNR and CDR2 is FQNEAQ (reference sequence). With 5 bases removed from V and 5 bases from J, the gap between germline ends came to 15 bases.

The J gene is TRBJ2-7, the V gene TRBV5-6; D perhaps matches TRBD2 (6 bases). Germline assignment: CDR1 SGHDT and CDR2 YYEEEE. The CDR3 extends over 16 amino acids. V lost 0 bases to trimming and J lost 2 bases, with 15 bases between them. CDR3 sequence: CASSLGAGLHAYEQYF. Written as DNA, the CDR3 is TGTGCCAGCAGCTTGGGTGCGGGACTCCATGCCTACGAGCAGTACTTC.

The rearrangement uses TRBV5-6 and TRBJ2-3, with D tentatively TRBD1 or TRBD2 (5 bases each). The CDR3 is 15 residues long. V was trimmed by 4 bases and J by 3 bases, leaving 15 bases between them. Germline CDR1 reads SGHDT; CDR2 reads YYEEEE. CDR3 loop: CASSRWTGPTDTQYF. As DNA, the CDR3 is TGTGCCAGCAGCCGCTGGACGGGGCCGACAGATACGCAGTATTTT.

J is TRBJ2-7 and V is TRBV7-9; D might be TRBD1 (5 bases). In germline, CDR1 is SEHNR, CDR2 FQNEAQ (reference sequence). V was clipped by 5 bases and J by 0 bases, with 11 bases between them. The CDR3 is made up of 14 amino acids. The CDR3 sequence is CASSQTAYSYEQYF. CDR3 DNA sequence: TGTGCCAGCAGCCAGACAGCGTACTCCTACGAGCAGTACTTC.

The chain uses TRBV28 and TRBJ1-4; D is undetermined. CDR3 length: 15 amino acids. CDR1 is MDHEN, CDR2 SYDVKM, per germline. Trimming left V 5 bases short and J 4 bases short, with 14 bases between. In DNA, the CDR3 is TGTGCCAGCAGTCTAAGCGGCAGGCTTAATGAAAAACTGTTTTTT. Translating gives CASSLSGRLNEKLFF.

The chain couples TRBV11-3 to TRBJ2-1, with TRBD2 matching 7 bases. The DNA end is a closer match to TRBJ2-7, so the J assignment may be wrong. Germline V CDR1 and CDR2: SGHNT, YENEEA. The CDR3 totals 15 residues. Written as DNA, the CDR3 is TGTGCCAGCAGCTTCCGACCGGGACTAATCTACGAGCAGTACTTC. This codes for CASSFRPGLIYEQYF.

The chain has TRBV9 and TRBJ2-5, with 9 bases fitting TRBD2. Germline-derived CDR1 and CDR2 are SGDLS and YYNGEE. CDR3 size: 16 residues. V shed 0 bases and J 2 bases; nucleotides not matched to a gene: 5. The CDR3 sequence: CASSVAPSGVQETQYF. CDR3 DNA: TGTGCCAGCAGCGTAGCGCCTAGCGGGGTTCAAGAGACCCAGTACTTC. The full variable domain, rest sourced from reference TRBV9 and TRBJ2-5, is DSGVTQTPKHLITATGQRVTLRCSPRSGDLSVYWYQQSLDQGLQFLIQYYNGEERAKGNILERFSAQQFPDLHSELNLSSLELGDSALYFCASSVAPSGVQETQYFGPGTRLLVL.

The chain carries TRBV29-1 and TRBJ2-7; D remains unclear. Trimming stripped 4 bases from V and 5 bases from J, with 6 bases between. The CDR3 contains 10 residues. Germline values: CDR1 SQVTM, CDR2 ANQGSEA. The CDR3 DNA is TGCAGCGTTGCAGAGAACGAGCAGTACTTC. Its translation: CSVAENEQYF.

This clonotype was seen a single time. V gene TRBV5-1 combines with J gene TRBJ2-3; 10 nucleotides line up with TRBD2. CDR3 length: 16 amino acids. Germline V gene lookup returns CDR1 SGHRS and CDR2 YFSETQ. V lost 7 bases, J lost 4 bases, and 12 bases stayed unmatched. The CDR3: CASSQASGRSADTQYF. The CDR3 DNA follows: TGCGCCAGCTCGCAGGCTAGCGGGAGATCCGCAGATACGCAGTATTTT.

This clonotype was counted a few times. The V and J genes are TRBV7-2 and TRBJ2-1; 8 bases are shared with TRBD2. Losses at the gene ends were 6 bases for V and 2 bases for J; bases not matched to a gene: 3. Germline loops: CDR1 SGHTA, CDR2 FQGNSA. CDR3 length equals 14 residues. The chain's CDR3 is CASRQLAAYNEQFF. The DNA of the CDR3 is TGTGCCAGCAGGCAACTAGCGGCCTACAATGAGCAGTTCTTC. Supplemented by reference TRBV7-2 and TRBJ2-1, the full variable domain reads GAGVSQSPSNKVTEKGKDVELRCDPISGHTALYWYRQSLGQGLEFLIYFQGNSAPDKSGLPSDRFSAERTGGSVSTLTIQRTQQEDSAVYLCASRQLAAYNEQFFGPGTRLTVL.

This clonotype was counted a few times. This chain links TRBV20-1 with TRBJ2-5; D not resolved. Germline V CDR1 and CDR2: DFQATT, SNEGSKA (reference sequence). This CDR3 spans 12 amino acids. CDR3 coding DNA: TGCAGATCCGGGCCTCGGCCGGAGACCCAGTACTTC. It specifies CRSGPRPETQYF.

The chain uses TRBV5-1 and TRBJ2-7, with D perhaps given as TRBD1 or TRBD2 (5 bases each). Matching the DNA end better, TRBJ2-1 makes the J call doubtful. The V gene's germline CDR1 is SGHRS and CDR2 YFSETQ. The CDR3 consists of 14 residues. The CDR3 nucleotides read TGCGCCAGCCGGAAAAGTGGGGGTGCCGTAGGGCAGTTCTTC. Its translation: CASRKSGGAVGQFF.

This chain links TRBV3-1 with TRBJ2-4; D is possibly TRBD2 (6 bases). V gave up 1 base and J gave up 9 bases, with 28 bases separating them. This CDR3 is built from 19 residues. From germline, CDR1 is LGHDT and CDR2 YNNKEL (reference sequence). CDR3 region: CASSQGVRSIAEGISIQYF. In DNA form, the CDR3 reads TGTGCCAGCAGCCAAGGGGTCCGGTCGATAGCGGAGGGGATAAGCATTCAGTACTTC.

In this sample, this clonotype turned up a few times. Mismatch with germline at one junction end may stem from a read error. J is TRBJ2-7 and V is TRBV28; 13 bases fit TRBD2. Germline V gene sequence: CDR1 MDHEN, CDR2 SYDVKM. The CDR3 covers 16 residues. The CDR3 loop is CASSRWGLAGSYEQYF. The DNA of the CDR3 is TGTGCCAGCAGTCGCTGGGGACTAGCGGGATCCTATGAGCAGTACTTC.

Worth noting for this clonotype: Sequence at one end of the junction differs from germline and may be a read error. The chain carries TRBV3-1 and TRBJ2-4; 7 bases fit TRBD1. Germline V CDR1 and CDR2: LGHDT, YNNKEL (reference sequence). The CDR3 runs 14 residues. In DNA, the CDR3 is TGCGCCAACCAGGAGACAGGGTCCAACAACATTCAGTACTTC. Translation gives CANQETGSNNIQYF.

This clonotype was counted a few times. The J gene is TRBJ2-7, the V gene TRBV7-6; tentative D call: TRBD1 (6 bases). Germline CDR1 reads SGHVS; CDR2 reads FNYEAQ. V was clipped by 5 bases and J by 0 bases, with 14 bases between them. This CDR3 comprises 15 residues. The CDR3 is CASSPHRDLSYEQYF. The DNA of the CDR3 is TGTGCCAGCAGCCCGCACAGGGATCTCTCCTACGAGCAGTACTTC.

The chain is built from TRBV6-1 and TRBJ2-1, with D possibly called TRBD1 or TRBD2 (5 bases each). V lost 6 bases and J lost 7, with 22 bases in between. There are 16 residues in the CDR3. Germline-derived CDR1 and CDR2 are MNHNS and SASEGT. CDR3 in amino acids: CASSFFERGLGNEQFF. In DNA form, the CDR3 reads TGTGCCAGCAGCTTCTTTGAGAGGGGTCTGGGGAATGAGCAGTTCTTC.

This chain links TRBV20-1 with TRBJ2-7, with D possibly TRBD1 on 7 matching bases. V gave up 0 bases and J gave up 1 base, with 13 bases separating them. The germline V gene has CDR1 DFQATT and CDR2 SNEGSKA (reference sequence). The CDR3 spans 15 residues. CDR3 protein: CSARDLEGASYEQYF. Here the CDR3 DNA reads TGCAGTGCTAGAGATCTGGAGGGGGCGTCCTACGAGCAGTACTTC.

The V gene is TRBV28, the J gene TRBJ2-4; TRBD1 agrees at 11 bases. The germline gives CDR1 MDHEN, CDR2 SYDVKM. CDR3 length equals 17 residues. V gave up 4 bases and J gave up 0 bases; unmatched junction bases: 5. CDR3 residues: CASSWGTGGIAKNIQYF. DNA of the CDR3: TGTGCCAGCAGTTGGGGGACAGGGGGAATAGCCAAAAACATTCAGTACTTC.

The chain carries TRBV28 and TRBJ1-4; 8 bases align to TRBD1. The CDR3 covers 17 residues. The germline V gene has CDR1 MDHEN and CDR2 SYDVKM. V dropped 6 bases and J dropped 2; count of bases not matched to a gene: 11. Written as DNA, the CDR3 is TGTGCCAGCAGCTCTACCCAGGGGGCCTGGACTAATGAAAAACTGTTTTTT. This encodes CASSSTQGAWTNEKLFF. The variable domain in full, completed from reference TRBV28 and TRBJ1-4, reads DVKVTQSSRYLVKRTGEKVFLECVQDMDHENMFWYRQDPGLGLRLIYFSYDVKMKEKGDIPEGYSVSREKKERFSLILESASTNQTSMYLCASSSTQGAWTNEKLFFGSGTQLSVL.

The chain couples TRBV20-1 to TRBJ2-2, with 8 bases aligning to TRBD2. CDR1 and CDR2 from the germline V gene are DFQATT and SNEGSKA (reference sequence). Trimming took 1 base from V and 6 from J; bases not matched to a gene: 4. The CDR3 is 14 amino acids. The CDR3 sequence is CSARGGGPPGELFF. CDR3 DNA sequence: TGCAGTGCTAGAGGCGGGGGGCCCCCCGGGGAGCTGTTTTTT.